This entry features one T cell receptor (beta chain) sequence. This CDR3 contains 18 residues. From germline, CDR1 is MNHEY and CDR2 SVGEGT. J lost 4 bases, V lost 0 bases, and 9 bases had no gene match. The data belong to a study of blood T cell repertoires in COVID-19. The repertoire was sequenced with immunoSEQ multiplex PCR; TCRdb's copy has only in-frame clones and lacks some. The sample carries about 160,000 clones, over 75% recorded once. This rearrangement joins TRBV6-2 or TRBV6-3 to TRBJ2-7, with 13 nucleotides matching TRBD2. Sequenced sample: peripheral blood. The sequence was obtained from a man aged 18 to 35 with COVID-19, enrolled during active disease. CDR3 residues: CASSYSKGLLAGGYEQYF. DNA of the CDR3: TGTGCCAGCAGTTACTCCAAGGGCCTACTAGCGGGAGGGTACGAGCAGTACTTC.